This is a list of T cell receptor beta chains from one sample in a study of monozygotic twins with inflammatory bowel disease. Each CDR3 protein gets one entry in TCRdb, which reprocessed the 5' RACE reads and gives no DNA. The specimen's table records about 300,000 distinct CDR3 sequences. Sequencing used blood. These receptors all come from a human donor with ulcerative colitis or Crohn's disease, or a healthy co-twin of an affected twin (not recorded which). CDR3s include the opening cysteine and the closing phenylalanine or tryptophan. Fields, in order: J gene, V gene, CDR3 protein.

j_call: TRBJ2-4; v_call: TRBV20-1; cdr3_aa: CSARDPSGAKNIQYF
j_call: TRBJ1-1; v_call: TRBV7-2; cdr3_aa: CASSTRGQGSTEAFF
j_call: TRBJ1-1; v_call: TRBV9; cdr3_aa: CASSSNPNTEAFF
j_call: TRBJ2-5; v_call: TRBV5-1; cdr3_aa: CASSLLVAGGQETQYF
j_call: TRBJ2-7; v_call: TRBV14; cdr3_aa: CASSLKPAESYEQYF
j_call: TRBJ2-4; v_call: TRBV18; cdr3_aa: CASSRNDRALGWYF
j_call: TRBJ1-1; v_call: TRBV14; cdr3_aa: CASSPELTEAFF
j_call: TRBJ2-1; v_call: TRBV7-2; cdr3_aa: CASSLNPGQGDPEQFF
j_call: TRBJ2-3; v_call: TRBV2; cdr3_aa: CASSEISGVDTQYF
j_call: TRBJ1-6; v_call: TRBV6-1; cdr3_aa: CASRTGTVHNSPLHF
j_call: TRBJ2-1; v_call: TRBV14; cdr3_aa: CASSRPGLEGNEQFF
j_call: TRBJ2-1; v_call: TRBV7-9; cdr3_aa: CASNGAIAINEQFF
j_call: TRBJ1-1; v_call: TRBV7-8; cdr3_aa: CASSLLGQNTEAFF
j_call: TRBJ1-1; v_call: TRBV29-1; cdr3_aa: CSVELGTGSTEAFF
j_call: TRBJ2-1; v_call: TRBV20-1; cdr3_aa: CSASRTGGMYNEQFF
j_call: TRBJ2-1; v_call: TRBV27; cdr3_aa: CASGDLTTPPEQFF
j_call: TRBJ2-1; v_call: TRBV6-6; cdr3_aa: CASSWGGGYNEQFF
j_call: TRBJ1-5; v_call: TRBV27; cdr3_aa: CASSQYTGVKHQPQHF
j_call: TRBJ1-2; v_call: TRBV5-5; cdr3_aa: CASSLIRLGGNYGYTF
j_call: TRBJ1-4; v_call: TRBV12-3/TRBV12-4; cdr3_aa: CASGDRDRGEKLFF
j_call: TRBJ2-5; v_call: TRBV5-1; cdr3_aa: CASSSAGRALRETQYF
j_call: TRBJ2-3; v_call: TRBV25-1; cdr3_aa: CASSEYIAQYF
j_call: TRBJ1-5; v_call: TRBV20-1; cdr3_aa: CSARDFTGGVSNQPQHF
j_call: TRBJ2-3; v_call: TRBV30; cdr3_aa: CAWSLVGTQYF
j_call: TRBJ2-2; v_call: TRBV12-3/TRBV12-4; cdr3_aa: CASSFSGSGTGELFF
j_call: TRBJ1-1; v_call: TRBV7-2; cdr3_aa: CASSRQGKNTEAFF
j_call: TRBJ2-2; v_call: TRBV28; cdr3_aa: CASSLGWAENTGELFF